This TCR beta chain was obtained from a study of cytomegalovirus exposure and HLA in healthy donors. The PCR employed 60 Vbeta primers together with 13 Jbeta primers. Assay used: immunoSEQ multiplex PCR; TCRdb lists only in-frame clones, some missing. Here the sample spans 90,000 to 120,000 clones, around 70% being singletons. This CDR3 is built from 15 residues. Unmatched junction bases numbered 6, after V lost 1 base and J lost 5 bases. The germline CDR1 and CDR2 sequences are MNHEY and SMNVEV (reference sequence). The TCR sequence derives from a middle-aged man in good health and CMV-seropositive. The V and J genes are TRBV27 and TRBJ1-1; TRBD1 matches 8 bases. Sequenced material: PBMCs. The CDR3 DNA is TGTGCCAGCAGTTTATGGACAGGGAAGGTAACTGAAGCTTTCTTT. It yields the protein CASSLWTGKVTEAFF.